This T cell receptor beta chain appears in the sequencing data of a study of regulatory T cells in long-lasting Graves disease. This clonotype was detected ten times or more. Arm-PCR of CDR3 regions and iRepertoire HTBI primers were the basis on which TCR beta libraries were built. TCRdb passed the multiplex PCR reads through MiXCR, listing each CDR3 protein once. The repertoire has 450,000 to 650,000 distinct CDR3 sequences, approximately 16% of them found once; the top ten carry 20% to 25%. With 7 bases removed from V and 6 bases from J, the gap between germline ends came to 10 bases. This CDR3 has 11 amino acids. CDR1 and CDR2 from the germline V gene are SNHLY and FYNNEI. Stated time point: newly diagnosed GD, antithyroid drugs for less than 3 months. TCR sequences were obtained from RNA taken from PBMCs. The sample was also linked to a second study, of T cells in Graves' hyperthyroidism and ophthalmopathy.

The sequence derives from a middle-aged woman with Graves disease. The chain has TRBV2 and TRBJ2-7, with D uncertain. The material was peripheral blood mononuclear cells (PBMCs), obtained at new diagnosis, from a patient treated with antithyroid drugs. The CDR3 reads CASKLGSEQYF. As DNA, the CDR3 is TGTGCCAGCAAGCTAGGCAGCGAGCAGTACTTC.